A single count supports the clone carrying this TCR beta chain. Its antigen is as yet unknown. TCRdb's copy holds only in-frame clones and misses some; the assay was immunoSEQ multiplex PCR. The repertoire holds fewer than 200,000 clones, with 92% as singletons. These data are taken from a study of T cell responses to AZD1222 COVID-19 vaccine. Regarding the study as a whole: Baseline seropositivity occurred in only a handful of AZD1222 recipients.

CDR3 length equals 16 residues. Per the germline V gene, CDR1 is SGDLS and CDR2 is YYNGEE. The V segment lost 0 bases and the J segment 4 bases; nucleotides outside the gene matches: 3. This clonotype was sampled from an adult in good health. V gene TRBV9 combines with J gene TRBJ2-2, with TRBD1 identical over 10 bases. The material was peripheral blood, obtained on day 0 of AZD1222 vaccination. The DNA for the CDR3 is TGTGCCAGCAGCGTAGAAGGGACAGGGGTCACCGGGGAGCTGTTTTTT. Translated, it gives CASSVEGTGVTGELFF.